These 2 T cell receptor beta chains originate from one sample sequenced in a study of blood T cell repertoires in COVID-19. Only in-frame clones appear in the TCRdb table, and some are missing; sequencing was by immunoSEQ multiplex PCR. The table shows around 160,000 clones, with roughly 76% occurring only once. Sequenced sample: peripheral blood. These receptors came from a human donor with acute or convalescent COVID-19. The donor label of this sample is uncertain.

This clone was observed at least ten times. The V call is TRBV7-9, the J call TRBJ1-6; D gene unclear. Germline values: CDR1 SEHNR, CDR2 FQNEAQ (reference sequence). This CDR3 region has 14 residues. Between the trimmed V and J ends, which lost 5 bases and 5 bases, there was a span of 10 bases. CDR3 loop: CASSPGVDNSPLHF. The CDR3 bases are TGTGCCAGCAGCCCGGGAGTGGATAATTCACCCCTCCACTTT.

CDR3 sequence: CASSHNGQLNGYTF. CDR3 sequence (DNA): TGTGCCAGCAGTCATAATGGACAGCTAAATGGCTACACCTTC. V gene TRBV27 combines with J gene TRBJ1-2, with D possibly TRBD1 on 6 matching bases. Trimming took 5 bases from V and 6 from J, leaving 16 bases between them. The CDR3 length is 14 residues. The germline CDR1 and CDR2 sequences are MNHEY and SMNVEV (reference sequence).